What follows are 31 T cell receptor beta chains derived from one specimen sequenced in a study of synovial regulatory T cells in juvenile arthritis. Some clones are missing from TCRdb's copy, which holds only in-frame ones; the method was immunoSEQ multiplex PCR. The sample table includes roughly 5,900 clones. Material: Treg cells from blood. Subset meaning: remaining (HLA-DR-negative) circulating blood Treg cells. These receptors were obtained from a donor younger than 35 with juvenile idiopathic arthritis.

This chain links TRBV28 with TRBJ2-7; with no DNA, the TCRdb D assignment of TRBD2 cannot be verified. Germline V lookup: CDR1 MDHEN, CDR2 SYDVKM. The CDR3 extends over 16 amino acids. Only the protein sequence is given. The CDR3 loop reads CASSVLAGGRTYEQYF.

This chain joins TRBV21-1 and TRBJ1-5; TCRdb returns TRBD1, unconfirmable since there is no DNA. TRBV21-1 is a pseudogene locus. The CDR3 has 19 residues. No DNA was logged. CDR3 in amino acids: CASSSNRDPKGQGNQPQHF.

The chain is built from TRBV7-9 and TRBJ2-2; absent DNA, TCRdb's TRBD2 call cannot be checked. CDR1 SEHNR and CDR2 FQNEAQ come from the germline V gene (reference sequence). The CDR3 consists of 16 residues. No DNA sequence is on record. The CDR3 region is CASTSARKINTGELFF. Filled out from reference TRBV7-9 and TRBJ2-2, the complete variable domain reads DTGVSQNPRHKITKRGQNVTFRCDPISEHNRLYWYRQTLGQGPEFLTYFQNEAQLEKSRLLSDRFSAERPKGSFSTLEIQRTEQGDSAMYLCASTSARKINTGELFFGEGSRLTVL.

This chain joins TRBV6-1 and TRBJ1-1. CDR3 length equals 14 residues. The DNA sequence is not available. Germline V gives CDR1 MNHNS, CDR2 SASEGT. This CDR3 reads CASSEHFVNTEAFF.

V gene TRBV2 combines with J gene TRBJ1-5. The CDR3 length is 16 residues. No DNA appears here. Germline assignment: CDR1 SNHLY and CDR2 FYNNEI. The CDR3 sequence: CASRGDTGLGNQPQHF.

This chain joins TRBV9 and TRBJ2-1; lacking DNA, the TRBD2 call made by TCRdb goes unchecked. There are 14 residues in the CDR3. No DNA has been recorded. Germline V gene sequence: CDR1 SGDLS, CDR2 YYNGEE. The CDR3 spells CASSLTSGYNEQFF. Drawing the rest from reference TRBV9 and TRBJ2-1, the complete variable domain is DSGVTQTPKHLITATGQRVTLRCSPRSGDLSVYWYQQSLDQGLQFLIQYYNGEERAKGNILERFSAQQFPDLHSELNLSSLELGDSALYFCASSLTSGYNEQFFGPGTRLTVL.

The genes are TRBV6-5 and TRBJ1-1. CDR3 length equals 15 residues. Nucleotide data are not available. Germline V CDR1 and CDR2: MNHEY, SVGAGI. This chain's CDR3 is CASSSVLSGNTEAFF.

The rearrangement joins TRBV6-5 to TRBJ1-2. The germline V gene encodes CDR1 MNHEY and CDR2 SVGAGI. The CDR3 spans 12 residues. DNA is not recorded here. CDR3 protein: CASSYGGHGYTF.

The chain couples TRBV18 to TRBJ2-3. This CDR3 is 14 amino acids long. No DNA is listed. CDR1 is KGHSH and CDR2 is LQKENI in the germline V gene. The CDR3 is CASSPRVGTDTQYF. Using reference TRBV18 and TRBJ2-3 for the parts outside the CDR3, the full variable domain is NAGVMQNPRHLVRRRGQEARLRCSPMKGHSHVYWYRQLPEEGLKFMVYLQKENIIDESGMPKERFSAEFPKEGPSILRIQQVVRGDSAAYFCASSPRVGTDTQYFGPGTRLTVL.

J is TRBJ1-2 and V is TRBV7-9. CDR3 length: 13 amino acids. There is no recorded DNA. Germline loops: CDR1 SEHNR, CDR2 FQNEAQ (reference sequence). The CDR3 here is CASSLKEMGGYTF.

The chain has TRBV4-1 and TRBJ2-7; TCRdb's D call of TRBD2 is untestable without DNA. The CDR3 extends over 14 amino acids. No DNA is recorded. Germline lookup yields CDR1 MGHRA and CDR2 YSYEKL. Here the CDR3 reads CASSQRLAGYEQYF.

This chain joins TRBV7-2 and TRBJ1-2. Germline V gene data show CDR1 as SGHTA and CDR2 as FQGNSA. The CDR3 contains 12 residues. The record lacks a DNA sequence. Here the CDR3 reads CASSVGIYGYTF.

The chain links TRBV5-1 to TRBJ2-2; absent DNA, TCRdb's TRBD1 call cannot be checked. Germline V gene data show CDR1 as SGHRS and CDR2 as YFSETQ. The CDR3 extends over 14 amino acids. The entry carries no DNA sequence. The CDR3 sequence is CASRQGANTGEPFF.

V is TRBV6-6 and J is TRBJ2-7; TCRdb indicates TRBD1, and absent DNA this call remains unverified. There are 16 residues in the CDR3. The DNA is not on file. Germline CDR1 reads MNHNY; CDR2 reads SVGAGI (reference sequence). The CDR3 region is CASSLIRGTGSYEQYF.

The chain recombines TRBV7-9 with TRBJ1-5; TCRdb's D gene call, TRBD1, goes unchecked for lack of DNA. Germline V CDR1 and CDR2: SEHNR, FQNEAQ (reference sequence). The CDR3 covers 17 residues. This entry has no DNA. The CDR3 is CASSLGRGFTGDQPQHF. The complete variable domain, with remaining parts taken from reference TRBV7-9 and TRBJ1-5, reads DTGVSQNPRHKITKRGQNVTFRCDPISEHNRLYWYRQTLGQGPEFLTYFQNEAQLEKSRLLSDRFSAERPKGSFSTLEIQRTEQGDSAMYLCASSLGRGFTGDQPQHFGDGTRLSIL.

The chain joins TRBV5-1 to TRBJ1-1. Germline assignment: CDR1 SGHRS and CDR2 YFSETQ. This CDR3 is built from 14 residues. Only the protein is on record. CDR3 region: CASSLEGMNTEAFF.

The rearrangement joins TRBV20-1 to TRBJ2-5; TCRdb reports TRBD1, a call that lacks DNA to check it against. The CDR3 is 11 amino acids. Only the protein is available. Germline CDR1 is DFQATT and CDR2 is SNEGSKA (reference sequence). CDR3 amino acids: CSARDAGQKHF.

The chain has TRBV9 and TRBJ2-7; TCRdb gives TRBD1 as the D gene, but with no DNA this cannot be confirmed. In germline, CDR1 is SGDLS, CDR2 YYNGEE. The CDR3 spans 14 residues. No DNA has been recorded. This CDR3 reads CASSVYSTSYEQYF.

This chain joins TRBV9 and TRBJ2-5; without DNA, the TCRdb call of TRBD2 cannot be checked. Germline CDR1 reads SGDLS; CDR2 reads YYNGEE. This CDR3 is 14 amino acids long. No coding sequence is recorded. CDR3 loop: CASSVEGGRETQYF.

The chain combines TRBV28 with TRBJ1-2. The length of the CDR3 is 15 residues. No nucleotide data were recorded. Germline lookup yields CDR1 MDHEN and CDR2 SYDVKM. CDR3 sequence reads: CASSLPPGANYGYTF.

V is TRBV4-1 and J is TRBJ2-3; TCRdb's D gene call, TRBD1, goes unchecked for lack of DNA. Germline V gene lookup returns CDR1 MGHRA and CDR2 YSYEKL. This CDR3 spans 15 amino acids. The nucleotide record is missing. CDR3 protein: CASSQEATATDTQYF.

This rearrangement joins TRBV19 to TRBJ1-5. Germline lookup yields CDR1 LNHDA and CDR2 SQIVND (reference sequence). The CDR3 loop spans 16 amino acids. No coding sequence is recorded. CDR3 in amino acids: CASQWGVRPHNQPQHF.

This sequence joins TRBV14 and TRBJ2-1; TCRdb proposes TRBD2, but this gene call is untestable without DNA. CDR1 is SGHDN, CDR2 FVKESK, per germline. The CDR3 loop spans 13 amino acids. The DNA sequence is not available. CDR3 in amino acids: CASSWEMGQRQFF.

The J gene is TRBJ1-1, the V gene TRBV6-5. CDR1 and CDR2 from the germline V gene are MNHEY and SVGAGI. The CDR3 is 15 amino acids. Only the protein is on record. Here the CDR3 reads CASRLRRGMNTEAFF.

V gene TRBV10-3 combines with J gene TRBJ1-1. CDR1 and CDR2 from the germline V gene are ENHRY and SYGVKD. This CDR3 comprises 13 residues. Only the protein sequence is given. CDR3 in amino acids: CAISEGPNTEAFF.

This chain links TRBV18 with TRBJ1-1. CDR3 size: 15 residues. No DNA has been recorded. Germline values: CDR1 KGHSH, CDR2 LQKENI. This CDR3 reads CASSPQGAVNTEAFF.

The J gene is TRBJ2-7, the V gene TRBV5-4; checking the TCRdb D call of TRBD1 is not possible without DNA. CDR1 and CDR2 from the germline V gene are SGHNT and YYREEE (reference sequence). The CDR3 is 13 residues long. No DNA is recorded. The CDR3 reads CASSTRVTNEQYF.

The rearrangement links TRBV2 to TRBJ2-1; TCRdb indicates TRBD1, and absent DNA this call remains unverified. Germline V gene sequence: CDR1 SNHLY, CDR2 FYNNEI. This CDR3 contains 13 residues. Only the protein is available. CDR3 amino acids: CASSAHLTNEQFF.

The chain has TRBV19 and TRBJ1-1; the TCRdb call, TRBD1, lacks DNA for checking. Germline values: CDR1 LNHDA, CDR2 SQIVND (reference sequence). The CDR3 covers 14 residues. Only the protein is on record. The CDR3 is CASSMRPGNTEAFF.

This chain joins TRBV7-9 and TRBJ2-2; TCRdb's D call of TRBD2 is untestable without DNA. The CDR3 is 14 residues long. No DNA accompanies this entry. Per the germline V gene, CDR1 is SEHNR and CDR2 is FQNEAQ (reference sequence). The CDR3 region is CASRPIGNTGELFF.

This clone is medium-sized by frequency. CDR3 amino acids: CASSGLAVLEQYF. The V gene is TRBV2, the J gene TRBJ2-7; TCRdb's D call of TRBD2 is untestable without DNA. Germline V gene lookup returns CDR1 SNHLY and CDR2 FYNNEI. The CDR3 consists of 13 residues. No DNA was logged.